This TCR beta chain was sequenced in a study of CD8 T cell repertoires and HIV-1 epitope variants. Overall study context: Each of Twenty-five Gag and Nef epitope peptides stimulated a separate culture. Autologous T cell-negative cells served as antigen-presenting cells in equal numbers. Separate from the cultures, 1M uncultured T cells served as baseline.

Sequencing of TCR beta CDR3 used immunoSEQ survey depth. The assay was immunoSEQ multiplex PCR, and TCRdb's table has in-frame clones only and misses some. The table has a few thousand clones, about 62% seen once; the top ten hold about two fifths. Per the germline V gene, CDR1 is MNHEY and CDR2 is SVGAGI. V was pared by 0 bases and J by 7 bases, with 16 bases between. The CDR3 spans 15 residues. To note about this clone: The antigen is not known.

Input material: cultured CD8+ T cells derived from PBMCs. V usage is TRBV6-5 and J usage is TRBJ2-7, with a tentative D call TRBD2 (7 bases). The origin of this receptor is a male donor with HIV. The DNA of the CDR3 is TGTGCCAGCAGTTACTCCCTAGGGGGGGCAGGGGAGCAGTACTTC. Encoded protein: CASSYSLGGAGEQYF.